Listed here are 2 T cell receptor beta chains from one sample, sequenced in a study of T cell changes during pregnancy in multiple sclerosis. Sequenced by immunoSEQ multiplex PCR; TCRdb stores in-frame clones only, minus some. The profile shows tens of thousands of clones, approximately 94% of them singletons. The material sequenced was peripheral blood, taken in the third trimester of pregnancy. The receptors shown here come from a female donor with multiple sclerosis, enrolled in a pregnancy study.

This sequence joins TRBV11-2 and TRBJ1-2; 8 nucleotides align to TRBD1. The CDR3 loop spans 14 amino acids. CDR1 SGHAT and CDR2 FQNNGV come from the germline V gene. The V gene end was trimmed by 2 bases and the J gene end by 10 bases; junction bases not matched to a gene: 9. The CDR3 sequence: CASSLRDRFVDYTF. CDR3 DNA: TGTGCCAGCAGCTTACGGGACAGGTTTGTGGACTACACCTTC. Complete variable domain (other parts from reference TRBV11-2 and TRBJ1-2): EAGVAQSPRYKIIEKRQSVAFWCNPISGHATLYWYQQILGQGPKLLIQFQNNGVVDDSQLPKDRFSAERLKGVDSTLKIQPAKLEDSAVYLCASSLRDRFVDYTFGSGTRLTVV.

The V gene is TRBV30, the J gene TRBJ2-7; the match to TRBD1 covers 7 bases. This CDR3 is built from 14 residues. Germline V lookup: CDR1 GTSNPN, CDR2 SVGIG (reference sequence). Unmatched junction bases numbered 7, after V lost 3 bases and J lost 2 bases. The CDR3 here is CAWRFHRGTYEQYF. The CDR3 bases are TGTGCCTGGAGATTCCACAGGGGAACCTACGAGCAGTACTTC.